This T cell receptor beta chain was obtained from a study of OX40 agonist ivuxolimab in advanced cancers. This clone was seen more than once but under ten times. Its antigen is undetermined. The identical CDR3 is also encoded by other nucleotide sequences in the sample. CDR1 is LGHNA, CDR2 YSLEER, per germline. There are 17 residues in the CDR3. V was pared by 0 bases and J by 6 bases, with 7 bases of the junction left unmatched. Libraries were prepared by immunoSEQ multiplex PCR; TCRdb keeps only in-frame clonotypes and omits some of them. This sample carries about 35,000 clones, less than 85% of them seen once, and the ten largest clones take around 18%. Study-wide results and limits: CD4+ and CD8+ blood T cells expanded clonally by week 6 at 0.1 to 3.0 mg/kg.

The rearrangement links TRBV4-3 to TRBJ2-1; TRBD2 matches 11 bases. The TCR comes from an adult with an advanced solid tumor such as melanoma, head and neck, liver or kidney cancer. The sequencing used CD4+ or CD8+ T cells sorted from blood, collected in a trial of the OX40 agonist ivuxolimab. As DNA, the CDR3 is TGCGCCAGCAGCCAAGATTGGCTTAGCGGGGGGGCCAATGAGCAGTTCTTC. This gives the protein CASSQDWLSGGANEQFF.